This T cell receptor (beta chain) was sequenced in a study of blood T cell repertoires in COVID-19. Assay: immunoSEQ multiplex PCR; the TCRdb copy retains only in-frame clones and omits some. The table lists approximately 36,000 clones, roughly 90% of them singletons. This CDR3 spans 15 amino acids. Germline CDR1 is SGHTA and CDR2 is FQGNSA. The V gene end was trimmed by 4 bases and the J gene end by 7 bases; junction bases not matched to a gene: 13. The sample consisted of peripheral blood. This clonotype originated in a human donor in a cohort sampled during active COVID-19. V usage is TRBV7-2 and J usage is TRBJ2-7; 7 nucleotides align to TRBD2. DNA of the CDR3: TGTGCCAGCAGCTCCCCCGGGGCGGGAGTTTATGAGCAGTACTTC. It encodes CASSSPGAGVYEQYF.